These 23 T cell receptor beta chains were sequenced from one sample in a study of neoadjuvant nivolumab and ipilimumab in lung cancer. Profiling relied on immunoSEQ multiplex PCR, and the TCRdb table lists in-frame clones only, not all of them. The sample lists 7,500 or so clones, roughly 76% seen once, with around 4.5% in the top ten. The sequenced sample was tumor tissue, obtained after neoadjuvant nivolumab, alone or with ipilimumab, at or shortly before surgery. All receptors derive from an adult with non-small cell lung cancer.

V gene TRBV15 combines with J gene TRBJ1-5; 11 bases fit TRBD1. V lost 6 bases, J lost 0 bases, and 13 bases stayed unmatched. This CDR3 has 19 amino acids. Per the germline V gene, CDR1 is LNHNV and CDR2 is YYDKDF (reference sequence). The CDR3 coding sequence is TGTGCCACCAGTTCCGGACAGGGGGCAATCTCGATTAGCAATCAGCCCCAGCATTTT. Its protein product is CATSSGQGAISISNQPQHF.

The chain uses TRBV5-1 and TRBJ2-3; tentative D call: TRBD1 (6 bases). Germline values: CDR1 SGHRS, CDR2 YFSETQ. The V gene lost 2 bases and the J gene lost 4 bases, with 11 bases spanning the gap. The CDR3 totals 14 residues. CDR3 sequence (DNA): TGCGCCAGCAGCTTACAGGGAATGGCAGATACGCAGTATTTT. As protein: CASSLQGMADTQYF.

The chain couples TRBV2 to TRBJ2-3, with TRBD2 as a possible D gene (5 bases). V lost 7 bases and J lost 5, with 16 bases in between. Germline V gene lookup returns CDR1 SNHLY and CDR2 FYNNEI. The CDR3 runs to 14 residues. Here the CDR3 reads CASTLGLGEDTQYF. Here the CDR3 DNA reads TGTGCCAGCACCCTCGGACTGGGAGAAGATACGCAGTATTTT.

This clone is large in the sample. The chain links TRBV2 to TRBJ2-1, with 10 positions matching TRBD2. The germline V gene has CDR1 SNHLY and CDR2 FYNNEI. CDR3 length equals 14 residues. V was clipped by 5 bases and J by 15 bases; unmatched bases: 13. The CDR3 here is CASSPGLAPEGWFF. DNA for the CDR3: TGTGCCAGCAGTCCGGGACTAGCGCCCGAAGGATGGTTCTTC.

By sample fraction, this clone is large. The V and J genes are TRBV2 and TRBJ2-7; the D gene is possibly TRBD1 (5 bases). Germline CDR1 SNHLY, CDR2 FYNNEI. The germline V and J ends were trimmed by 6 bases and 6 bases, with 18 bases remaining between them. The CDR3 is made up of 14 amino acids. The CDR3 sequence: CASSGNTGVGEQYF. CDR3 bases: TGTGCCAGCAGCGGAAATACAGGAGTAGGCGAGCAGTACTTC. Complete variable domain (other parts from reference TRBV2 and TRBJ2-7): EPEVTQTPSHQVTQMGQEVILRCVPISNHLYFYWYRQILGQKVEFLVSFYNNEISEKSEIFDDQFSVERPDGSNFTLKIRSTKLEDSAMYFCASSGNTGVGEQYFGPGTRLTVT.

The J gene is TRBJ2-1, the V gene TRBV11-2; a possible D gene is TRBD1 (6 bases). Germline CDR1 SGHAT, CDR2 FQNNGV. The CDR3 contains 14 residues. V was shortened by 1 base and J by 9 bases, with 13 bases between the two germline ends. CDR3 sequence (DNA): TGTGCCAGCAGCTTAGTGGCAGGGGCGGTTGAGCAGTTCTTC. This gives the protein CASSLVAGAVEQFF.

The chain joins TRBV11-2 to TRBJ2-1, with D perhaps TRBD2 (6 bases). This CDR3 has 15 amino acids. Germline V lookup: CDR1 SGHAT, CDR2 FQNNGV. Trimming stripped 4 bases from V and 4 bases from J, with 14 bases between. The CDR3 DNA reads as TGTGCCAGCAGCTCAGATGGAGGGCGATACAATGAGCAGTTCTTC. It is translated as CASSSDGGRYNEQFF. The full variable domain, its missing parts supplied by reference TRBV11-2 and TRBJ2-1, is EAGVAQSPRYKIIEKRQSVAFWCNPISGHATLYWYQQILGQGPKLLIQFQNNGVVDDSQLPKDRFSAERLKGVDSTLKIQPAKLEDSAVYLCASSSDGGRYNEQFFGPGTRLTVL.

This chain links TRBV7-3 with TRBJ2-5; D might be TRBD2 (5 bases). CDR1 SGHTA and CDR2 FQGTGA come from the germline V gene. Trimming took off 2 bases at V and 4 bases at J, with 8 bases between the two ends. The CDR3 length is 13 residues. The CDR3 bases are TGTGCCAGCAGCTTAGGCGGGCTAGAGACCCAGTACTTC. This codes for CASSLGGLETQYF.

The gene calls are TRBV15 and TRBJ1-1; D is ambiguous. Trimming pared 4 bases from V and 0 bases from J, leaving 12 bases between. CDR1 and CDR2 from the germline V gene are LNHNV and YYDKDF (reference sequence). The CDR3 is made up of 15 amino acids. The CDR3 coding sequence is TGTGCCACCAGCACCAGGACGGTCATGAACACTGAAGCTTTCTTT. It is translated as CATSTRTVMNTEAFF.

This chain connects TRBV5-1 to TRBJ2-1, with no clear D. Germline CDR1 reads SGHRS; CDR2 reads YFSETQ. The CDR3 length is 13 residues. V was shortened by 4 bases and J by 12 bases, with 17 bases between the two germline ends. CDR3 coding DNA: TGCGCCAGCAGCCTCCCGGACCCGAAGTGGCAGTTCTTC. Its protein is CASSLPDPKWQFF.

The chain links TRBV2 to TRBJ2-1, with 13 bases fitting TRBD2. CDR3 length: 16 amino acids. V shed 4 bases, J shed 6 bases, and the junction held 6 bases outside the gene matches. The germline CDR1 and CDR2 sequences are SNHLY and FYNNEI. The CDR3 DNA is TGTGCCAGCAGTGGTGGACTAGCGGGAGTGGGCAATGAGCAGTTCTTC. It translates to CASSGGLAGVGNEQFF.

The gene calls are TRBV29-1 and TRBJ2-1; 7 bases map to TRBD2. V trimming: 4 bases; J trimming: 9 bases; junction bases outside the gene matches: 6. Per germline, CDR1 SQVTM and CDR2 ANQGSEA. CDR3 size: 12 residues. This chain's CDR3 is CSVGSSGGEQFF. The CDR3 DNA reads TGCAGCGTTGGTTCTAGCGGAGGTGAGCAGTTCTTC.

The chain uses TRBV5-1 and TRBJ2-5; 8 bases match TRBD2. V shed 0 bases and J 5 bases; nucleotides not matched to a gene: 6. The CDR3 totals 15 residues. In germline, CDR1 is SGHRS, CDR2 YFSETQ. Here the CDR3 reads CASSLVPAGVETQYF. The CDR3 DNA reads TGCGCCAGCAGCTTGGTACCAGCGGGAGTGGAGACCCAGTACTTC.

This clone was detected once. The chain joins TRBV2 to TRBJ1-1, with a weak D call TRBD1 (5 bases). This CDR3 is 14 amino acids long. V lost 4 bases, J lost 0 bases, and 9 bases lay in between. The germline V gene encodes CDR1 SNHLY and CDR2 FYNNEI. This CDR3 reads CASSGGTLNTEAFF. As DNA, the CDR3 is TGTGCCAGCAGTGGGGGGACTTTGAACACTGAAGCTTTCTTT.

The V call is TRBV7-2, the J call TRBJ2-2, with D possibly TRBD2 on 5 matching bases. The germline gives CDR1 SGHTA, CDR2 FQGNSA. Between the trimmed V and J ends, which lost 4 bases and 6 bases, there was a span of 15 bases. The CDR3 is 15 amino acids. The CDR3 region is CASSSRGLYPGELFF. CDR3 DNA sequence: TGTGCCAGCAGCTCCCGTGGACTTTATCCCGGGGAGCTGTTTTTT.

V is TRBV6-5 and J is TRBJ2-1; no firm D call. This CDR3 is built from 14 residues. Germline V gives CDR1 MNHEY, CDR2 SVGAGI. The V gene lost 0 bases and the J gene lost 2 bases, with 5 bases spanning the gap. As DNA, the CDR3 is TGTGCCAGCAGTTACTCAGGTCCCTACAATGAGCAGTTCTTC. Its translation: CASSYSGPYNEQFF.

On this clone itself: The junction does not match germline at one end; this may be a read error. The chain recombines TRBV6-1 with TRBJ1-5; D not resolved. This CDR3 contains 15 residues. CDR1 MNHNS and CDR2 SASEGT come from the germline V gene. CDR3 sequence reads: CASREAVGQNQPQHF. The CDR3, as DNA: TGTGCCAGCAGGGAAGCAGTCGGCCAAAATCAGCCCCAGCATTTT.

J is TRBJ2-1 and V is TRBV7-9; D gene uncertain. This CDR3 contains 12 residues. The germline V gene encodes CDR1 SEHNR and CDR2 FQNEAQ (reference sequence). Trimming removed 2 bases from V and 7 bases from J, with 6 bases in between. The CDR3, as DNA: TGTGCCAGCAGCTTATTCCGAAATGAGCAGTTCTTC. This codes for CASSLFRNEQFF. The full variable domain, completed using reference TRBV7-9 and TRBJ2-1, is DTGVSQNPRHKITKRGQNVTFRCDPISEHNRLYWYRQTLGQGPEFLTYFQNEAQLEKSRLLSDRFSAERPKGSFSTLEIQRTEQGDSAMYLCASSLFRNEQFFGPGTRLTVL.

CDR3 nucleotide sequence: TGTGCCAGCAGTACAGGGGTCGGCTACACCTTC. Its protein product is CASSTGVGYTF. The chain uses TRBV28 and TRBJ1-2, with 7 bases matching TRBD1. CDR1 and CDR2 from the germline V gene are MDHEN and SYDVKM. The CDR3 extends over 11 amino acids. V trimming: 5 bases; J trimming: 8 bases; junction bases outside the gene matches: 2.

The rearrangement uses TRBV11-2 and TRBJ1-2; D ambiguous. Per the germline V gene, CDR1 is SGHAT and CDR2 is FQNNGV. The CDR3 is made up of 12 amino acids. V was cut by 5 bases and J by 8 bases, with 12 bases left in between. The CDR3 sequence is CASSQEFSGYTF. Written as DNA, the CDR3 is TGTGCCAGCAGCCAAGAATTCTCGGGCTACACCTTC.

This clone was seen a handful of times. This chain joins TRBV11-2 and TRBJ2-7, with 9 bases aligning to TRBD2. V lost 6 bases and J lost 7; bases outside the gene matches: 10. The CDR3 has 14 amino acids. Germline-derived CDR1 and CDR2 are SGHAT and FQNNGV. Here the CDR3 reads CASSPAGGRGEQYF. CDR3 in DNA: TGTGCCAGCAGTCCAGCGGGAGGCCGCGGGGAGCAGTACTTC.

This chain connects TRBV2 to TRBJ1-5; D gene ambiguous. V dropped 4 bases and J dropped 2 bases, with 9 bases sitting between them. This CDR3 has 14 residues. Germline values: CDR1 SNHLY, CDR2 FYNNEI. The CDR3 DNA follows: TGTGCCAGCAGTGTCGACGCACGCAATCAGCCCCAGCATTTT. Encoded protein: CASSVDARNQPQHF.

The chain joins TRBV28 to TRBJ2-7; 9 nucleotides line up with TRBD1. This CDR3 contains 13 residues. The germline V gene has CDR1 MDHEN and CDR2 SYDVKM. V shed 6 bases and J 6 bases; nucleotides not matched to a gene: 6. CDR3 amino acids: CASSRDRVGEQYF. For the CDR3, the DNA is TGTGCCAGCAGCCGGGACAGGGTAGGCGAGCAGTACTTC.